The 17 T cell receptor beta chains listed next were all sequenced from one sample in a study of blood T cell repertoires in COVID-19. TCRdb's copy holds only in-frame clones and misses some; the assay was immunoSEQ multiplex PCR. In the table there are 95,000 or so clones, 65% to 90% of which are singletons. Sequences were obtained from peripheral blood. All receptors derive from an older man with active or convalescent COVID-19.

The chain uses TRBV4-2 and TRBJ2-1; D remains ambiguous. The CDR3 spans 13 residues. Germline CDR1 and CDR2: LGHNA and YNFKEQ. Trimming pared 0 bases from V and 5 bases from J, leaving 5 bases between. DNA for the CDR3: TGTGCCAGCAGCCAAGACTCAGACAATGAGCAGTTCTTC. It encodes CASSQDSDNEQFF.

J is TRBJ1-4 and V is TRBV5-5; maybe TRBD1 (5 bases). The V gene lost 4 bases and the J gene lost 8 bases, with 18 bases spanning the gap. The CDR3 has 15 residues. Germline CDR1 SGHKS, CDR2 YYEKEE (reference sequence). The CDR3 region is CASSLAGEAVEKLFF. CDR3 nucleotides: TGTGCCAGCAGCCTGGCGGGGGAGGCGGTAGAAAAACTGTTTTTT.

V and J are TRBV25-1 and TRBJ2-7; 8 bases map to TRBD2. With 6 bases clipped from V and 5 bases from J, the junction kept 9 bases outside the gene matches. The CDR3 contains 14 residues. CDR1 and CDR2 from the germline V gene are MGHDK and SYGVNS. In DNA form, the CDR3 reads TGTGCCAGCAGCTATAGCGGGACTCCCGACGAGCAGTACTTC. Its protein product is CASSYSGTPDEQYF.

V usage is TRBV5-1 and J usage is TRBJ2-3; no clear D gene. Germline CDR1 SGHRS, CDR2 YFSETQ. There are 14 residues in the CDR3. V was pared by 4 bases and J by 2 bases, with 11 bases between. CDR3 nucleotides: TGCGCCAGCAGCCTGTATTCCCTCACAGATACGCAGTATTTT. This encodes CASSLYSLTDTQYF.

V and J are TRBV19 and TRBJ2-1; 10 bases agree with TRBD2. Germline CDR1 reads LNHDA; CDR2 reads SQIVND (reference sequence). Trimming at V came to 3 bases and at J to 0 bases, leaving 8 bases not matched to a gene. The CDR3 covers 18 residues. CDR3 coding DNA: TGTGCCAGTAGTATGCTGCGGACTAGCGGAAGCTCCTACAATGAGCAGTTCTTC. Encoded protein: CASSMLRTSGSSYNEQFF.

The chain uses TRBV7-8 and TRBJ2-3, with TRBD2 matching 8 bases. Germline V gives CDR1 SGHVS, CDR2 FQNEAQ. The CDR3 length is 16 residues. The V gene end was trimmed by 5 bases and the J gene end by 4 bases; junction bases not matched to a gene: 11. CDR3 nucleotides: TGTGCCAGCAGCCCCCCCAGGGCGGGAGGTTCAGATACGCAGTATTTT. This codes for CASSPPRAGGSDTQYF.

J is TRBJ2-1 and V is TRBV9, with 9 bases aligning to TRBD1. This CDR3 is 15 amino acids long. Germline values: CDR1 SGDLS, CDR2 YYNGEE. Trimming took 0 bases from V and 9 from J; bases not matched to a gene: 7. The CDR3 protein is CASSVGWTGESEQFF. The CDR3 region has the DNA TGTGCCAGCAGCGTAGGCTGGACAGGGGAGAGTGAGCAGTTCTTC.

The chain couples TRBV19 to TRBJ2-3; 14 bases align to TRBD2. Looked up from germline, CDR1 is LNHDA and CDR2 is SQIVND (reference sequence). The CDR3 has 17 amino acids. The J segment lost 6 bases and the V segment lost 5 bases, leaving 10 bases of the junction unmatched. The CDR3 sequence is CASSPGTSGSLRDTQYF. The CDR3 coding sequence is TGTGCCAGTAGTCCGGGGACTAGCGGGAGCCTCCGGGATACGCAGTATTTT.

This clone was recorded once. This chain joins TRBV6-2 or TRBV6-3 and TRBJ1-1; D ambiguous. The CDR3 loop spans 12 amino acids. Trimming left V 6 bases short and J 3 bases short, with 8 bases between. Germline CDR1 and CDR2: MNHEY and SVGEGT. CDR3 in amino acids: CASSRGYTEAFF. The CDR3 bases are TGTGCCAGCAGCCGAGGCTACACTGAAGCTTTCTTT.

V usage is TRBV7-6 and J usage is TRBJ2-2; D might be TRBD2 (6 bases). The CDR3 runs to 16 residues. Germline V gene data show CDR1 as SGHVS and CDR2 as FNYEAQ. With 1 base removed from V and 4 bases from J, the gap between germline ends came to 13 bases. The CDR3 protein is CASSLGLGGITGELFF. CDR3 in DNA: TGTGCCAGCAGCTTAGGACTAGGTGGAATCACCGGGGAGCTGTTTTTT.

The CDR3, as DNA: TGTGCCAGCAGTTTCGGGGGAAATGAGCAGTTCTTC. As protein: CASSFGGNEQFF. The gene calls are TRBV12-3 or TRBV12-4 and TRBJ2-1, with D possibly being TRBD2 (6 bases). Trimming shortened V by 3 bases and J by 7 bases, and 7 bases separated the two germline ends. The length of the CDR3 is 12 residues.

A remark on this clone: At one end, the junction sequence differs from germline, possibly due to a read error. This chain connects TRBV28 to TRBJ1-6, with D maybe TRBD1 (6 bases). The CDR3 sequence is 16 residues long. Looked up from germline, CDR1 is MDHEN and CDR2 is SYDVKM. Here the CDR3 reads CASSFLGGDVYSPLHF. The CDR3 nucleotides are TGTGCCAGCAGTTTTTTAGGGGGGGACGTCTATTCACCCCTCCATTTT. The entire variable domain, with the rest obtained from reference TRBV28 and TRBJ1-6, is as follows: DVKVTQSSRYLVKRTGEKVFLECVQDMDHENMFWYRQDPGLGLRLIYFSYDVKMKEKGDIPEGYSVSREKKERFSLILESASTNQTSMYLCASSFLGGDVYSPLHFGNGTRLTVT.

This sequence joins TRBV9 and TRBJ2-3, with a possible D match to TRBD1 (5 bases). CDR1 is SGDLS and CDR2 is YYNGEE in the germline V gene. Trimming stripped 2 bases from V and 0 bases from J, with 10 bases between. This CDR3 is 15 amino acids long. For the CDR3, the DNA is TGTGCCAGCAGCGTGAAGGGGCGAAGCACAGATACGCAGTATTTT. It encodes CASSVKGRSTDTQYF.

The V and J genes are TRBV9 and TRBJ2-2, with a possible D match to TRBD2 (6 bases). Germline V lookup: CDR1 SGDLS, CDR2 YYNGEE. CDR3 length: 14 amino acids. V gave up 2 bases and J gave up 5 bases, with 10 bases separating them. CDR3 bases: TGTGCCAGCAGCGTCGGAGGGAGTACCGGGGAGCTGTTTTTT. Residues: CASSVGGSTGELFF.

The chain recombines TRBV7-2 with TRBJ1-4; D is ambiguous. The CDR3 has 14 residues. From germline, CDR1 is SGHTA and CDR2 FQGNSA. V was pared by 2 bases and J by 8 bases, with 12 bases between. The CDR3 sequence: CASSLSYSNEKLFF. The CDR3, as DNA: TGTGCCAGCAGCTTATCTTACAGCAACGAAAAACTGTTTTTT.

The CDR3 loop reads CASTIGGGTEAFF. In nucleotides, the CDR3 is TGTGCCAGCACTATCGGGGGGGGGACTGAAGCTTTCTTT. J is TRBJ1-1 and V is TRBV6-5; perhaps TRBD1 as D (5 bases). Trimming stripped 7 bases from V and 5 bases from J, with 14 bases between. This CDR3 contains 13 residues. CDR1 and CDR2 from the germline V gene are MNHEY and SVGAGI.

The chain links TRBV7-9 to TRBJ1-3, with D possibly matching TRBD1 (6 bases). The length of the CDR3 is 14 residues. CDR1 is SEHNR and CDR2 is FQNEAQ in the germline V gene (reference sequence). Trimming left V 2 bases short and J 9 bases short, with 14 bases between. The CDR3 bases are TGTGCCAGCAGCTTATCGTACAGGGACGGCACCATATATTTT. It encodes CASSLSYRDGTIYF. Filled out from reference TRBV7-9 and TRBJ1-3, the complete variable domain reads DTGVSQNPRHKITKRGQNVTFRCDPISEHNRLYWYRQTLGQGPEFLTYFQNEAQLEKSRLLSDRFSAERPKGSFSTLEIQRTEQGDSAMYLCASSLSYRDGTIYFGEGSWLTVV.